This note documents a single T cell receptor (beta chain) sequence. The V gene end was trimmed by 4 bases and the J gene end by 2 bases; junction bases not matched to a gene: 9. The CDR3 has 15 residues. Germline-derived CDR1 and CDR2 are SGHRS and YFSETQ. This sample was taken from a study of blood T cell repertoires in COVID-19. Libraries were prepared by immunoSEQ multiplex PCR; TCRdb keeps only in-frame clonotypes and omits some of them. This table holds 380,000 or so clones, about 90% found once. What was sequenced was peripheral blood. This sequence originates from a man aged 40-49 years with acute or convalescent COVID-19. The chain is built from TRBV5-1 and TRBJ2-7; 7 bases line up with TRBD1. Written as DNA, the CDR3 is TGCGCCAGCAGCGCGCGACAGGGTGGGACCTACGAGCAGTACTTC. It is translated as CASSARQGGTYEQYF.